This TCR beta chain derives from a study of beta chain features in type 1 diabetes. General study points: Using cDNA template may skew counts toward highly expressing activated cells. In every one of the four CD4+ subsets, TCRB CDR3s were moderately but significantly shorter in Type 1 diabetes patients.

Post-sort purity exceeded 95% for all sorted populations. About this clone: Its antigen is undetermined.

Reverse transcription of all isolated RNA meant that expressed TCRB transcripts were sequenced. Sequencing of naive, central memory and regulatory T cell samples gave an average of around 4 million reads. Libraries were prepared by immunoSEQ multiplex PCR; TCRdb keeps only in-frame clonotypes and omits some of them. The sample has about 150,000 clones, roughly 10% seen once. Germline CDR1 MDHEN, CDR2 SYDVKM. Germline trimming cut 4 bases from V and 2 bases from J; bases unmatched to any gene: 4. The CDR3 contains 16 residues. This TCR came from a man aged 18 to 35 in good health. Sequenced input: naive CD4+ T cells from blood. The chain joins TRBV28 to TRBJ2-1, with TRBD2 matching 11 bases. The CDR3 sequence is CASSSPSGGTYNEQFF. The CDR3 bases are TGTGCCAGCAGTTCCCCTAGCGGGGGGACCTACAATGAGCAGTTCTTC.